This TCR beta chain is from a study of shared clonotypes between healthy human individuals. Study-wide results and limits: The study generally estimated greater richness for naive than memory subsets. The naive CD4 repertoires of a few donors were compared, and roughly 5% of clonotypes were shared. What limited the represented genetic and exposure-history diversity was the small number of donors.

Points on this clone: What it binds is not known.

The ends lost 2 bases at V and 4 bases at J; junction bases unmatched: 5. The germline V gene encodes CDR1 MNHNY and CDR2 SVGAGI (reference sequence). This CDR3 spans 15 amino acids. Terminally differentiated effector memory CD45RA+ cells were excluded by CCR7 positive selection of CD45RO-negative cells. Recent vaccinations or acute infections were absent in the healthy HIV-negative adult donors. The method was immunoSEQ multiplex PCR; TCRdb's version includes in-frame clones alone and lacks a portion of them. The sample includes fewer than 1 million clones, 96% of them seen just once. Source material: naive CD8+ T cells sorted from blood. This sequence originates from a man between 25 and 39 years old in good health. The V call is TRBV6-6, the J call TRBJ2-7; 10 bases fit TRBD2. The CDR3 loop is CASSYTLAGLYEQYF. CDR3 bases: TGTGCCAGCAGTTACACACTAGCGGGGCTATACGAGCAGTACTTC.